Detailed here is one T cell receptor beta chain. Its antigen is unidentified. This record belongs to a study of T cell responses to AZD1222 COVID-19 vaccine. The assay was immunoSEQ multiplex PCR, and TCRdb's table has in-frame clones only and misses some. Here the sample spans about 94,000 clones, 85% being singletons. Germline assignment: CDR1 SGHVS and CDR2 FNYEAQ. V gave up 1 base and J gave up 5 bases; unmatched junction bases: 9. This CDR3 is 16 amino acids long. Findings and caveats of the study: Scientists sampled the repertoires only once the peak T cell response had passed. Clonal diversity was possibly underestimated, and the donors were mostly white British, with more females.

This receptor was identified in an adult who received the AZD1222 COVID-19 vaccine. The chain combines TRBV7-6 with TRBJ2-5; the match to TRBD2 covers 8 bases. Sequenced here: peripheral blood, sampled 28 days after the second AZD1222 dose. The CDR3 here is CASSLVDEREKETQYF. Here the CDR3 DNA reads TGTGCCAGCAGCTTAGTCGACGAGCGGGAGAAGGAGACCCAGTACTTC.